The 32 T cell receptor beta chains presented below share a single source sample, sequenced in a study of vaccination effects on CD4 cells after COVID-19. Sequencing in the ViraFEST assay came after antigen-specific CD4+ T cells had been expanded with viral peptide pools, which were used to stimulate PBMC. The culture ran for roughly 10 days before CD4+ T cells were isolated. Subjects were given two BNT162b2 or mRNA-1273 vaccine doses. Using immunoSEQ multiplex PCR, the repertoire was profiled, and TCRdb retains in-frame clones only, with some absent. This sample carries tens of thousands of clones, nearly 75% of them seen once, and the ten largest clones take more than 12%. These receptors' antigens are unknown. This specimen consisted of CD4+ T cells from PBMCs cultured with HCoV-OC43 spike peptides, obtained after COVID-19 vaccination. Sample subset: HCoV-OC43 spike overlapping peptide pool stimulation. These TCRs come from a human donor who received a COVID-19 vaccine.

The rearrangement joins TRBV7-9 to TRBJ2-5; perhaps TRBD2 as D (5 bases). CDR3 length: 15 amino acids. V lost 0 bases and J 1 base, leaving 9 bases between the germline ends. Germline assignment: CDR1 SEHNR and CDR2 FQNEAQ (reference sequence). CDR3 sequence (DNA): TGTGCCAGCAGCTTAGCGGAGAGGGTCCAAGAGACCCAGTACTTC. Its protein product is CASSLAERVQETQYF.

V is TRBV19 and J is TRBJ2-7; D remains ambiguous. Deletions cut 7 bases from V and 0 bases from J, with 10 bases between. CDR1 LNHDA and CDR2 SQIVND come from the germline V gene (reference sequence). The CDR3 has 13 amino acids. CDR3 sequence (DNA): TGTGCCAGTACCCACCCGAGCTCCTACGAGCAGTACTTC. It translates to CASTHPSSYEQYF.

Comments on this clone: An end of the junction does not agree with germline; a read error may underlie this. This CDR3 is CASSLAGDSYEQYF. CDR3 in DNA: TGTGCCAGCAGCCTAGCGGGGGACTCCTACGAGCAGTACTTC. The chain couples TRBV7-2 to TRBJ2-7; 10 bases line up with TRBD2. CDR3 length: 14 residues. Germline values: CDR1 SGHTA, CDR2 FQGNSA. The full variable domain, with the rest looked up from reference TRBV7-2 and TRBJ2-7, is GAGVSQSPSNKVTEKGKDVELRCDPISGHTALYWYRQSLGQGLEFLIYFQGNSAPDKSGLPSDRFSAERTGGSVSTLTIQRTQQEDSAVYLCASSLAGDSYEQYFGPGTRLTVT.

This sequence joins TRBV5-1 and TRBJ2-2; 13 nucleotides line up with TRBD2. The germline gives CDR1 SGHRS, CDR2 YFSETQ. J gave up 6 bases and V 3 bases, and 8 bases lay outside the gene matches. The CDR3 is 17 residues long. The CDR3 DNA reads TGCGCCAGCAGCTGGGGGACTAGCGGGATGGGTGCCGGGGAGCTGTTTTTT. It translates to CASSWGTSGMGAGELFF.

This clone has just one count. The rearrangement joins TRBV6-5 to TRBJ1-5; D unclear. The CDR3 is 13 residues long. CDR1 is MNHEY, CDR2 SVGAGI, per germline. Trimming took 8 bases from V and 6 from J, leaving 14 bases between them. The CDR3 sequence: CASCQNDRQPQHF. The CDR3 DNA reads as TGTGCCAGCTGTCAGAATGATCGTCAGCCCCAGCATTTT.

This chain joins TRBV10-3 and TRBJ1-5; D is possibly TRBD1 (5 bases). The CDR3 contains 15 residues. CDR1 is ENHRY and CDR2 is SYGVKD in the germline V gene. Trimming took 2 bases from V and 7 from J, leaving 15 bases between them. The CDR3 spells CAISEQDSNTQPQHF. In DNA, the CDR3 is TGTGCCATCAGTGAGCAAGACAGTAATACCCAGCCCCAGCATTTT.

V and J are TRBV10-2 and TRBJ2-3; D may be TRBD2 (5 bases). V dropped 0 bases and J dropped 2 bases, with 9 bases sitting between them. This CDR3 region has 15 residues. The germline V gene encodes CDR1 WSHSY and CDR2 SAAADI. The CDR3 region is CASSESPGTTDTQYF. The CDR3 DNA reads TGCGCCAGCAGTGAGTCCCCGGGAACCACAGATACGCAGTATTTT.

This chain uses TRBV6-5 with TRBJ1-1; 8 nucleotides match TRBD1. Germline V gene sequence: CDR1 MNHEY, CDR2 SVGAGI. The V segment lost 8 bases and the J segment 6 bases; nucleotides outside the gene matches: 11. The CDR3 contains 14 residues. CDR3 DNA sequence: TGTGCCAGCGGACGGACAGGGTTGACAGCTGAAGCTTTCTTT. Protein product: CASGRTGLTAEAFF.

The rearrangement uses TRBV20-1 and TRBJ2-7, with D possibly being TRBD2 (5 bases). V lost 3 bases, J lost 6 bases, and 15 bases lay in between. This CDR3 region has 13 residues. Germline-derived CDR1 and CDR2 are DFQATT and SNEGSKA (reference sequence). CDR3 residues: CSASNPGLSEQYF. In nucleotides, the CDR3 is TGCAGTGCTAGTAATCCGGGGTTAAGCGAGCAGTACTTC.

The V and J genes are TRBV7-2 and TRBJ2-1; TRBD1 agrees at 11 bases. V gave up 5 bases and J gave up 7 bases; unmatched junction bases: 10. Germline values: CDR1 SGHTA, CDR2 FQGNSA. This CDR3 contains 16 residues. This CDR3 is CASSLAPGQGGNEQFF. The CDR3 bases are TGTGCCAGCAGCCTCGCTCCGGGACAGGGGGGAAATGAGCAGTTCTTC.

This chain links TRBV3-1 (or the pseudogene TRBV3-2) with TRBJ1-1, with a possible D match to TRBD1 (6 bases). Germline CDR1 LGHDT, CDR2 YNNKEL (reference sequence). V was cut by 8 bases and J by 9 bases, with 16 bases left in between. The CDR3 is 12 residues long. The CDR3 nucleotides read TGTGCCAGCGGAGGCAGGGGAAATCAAGCTTTCTTT. Protein product: CASGGRGNQAFF.

This chain links TRBV24-1 with TRBJ2-3; D perhaps matches TRBD2 (5 bases). The CDR3 has 12 amino acids. CDR1 and CDR2 (germline): KGHDR, SFDVKD. V dropped 10 bases and J dropped 0 bases, with 7 bases sitting between them. CDR3 loop: CATGGSTDTQYF. CDR3 bases: TGTGCCACGGGCGGGAGCACAGATACGCAGTATTTT.

The chain links TRBV3-1 (or the pseudogene TRBV3-2) to TRBJ2-3; no clear D gene. This CDR3 has 12 amino acids. V was shortened by 4 bases and J by 4 bases, with 6 bases between the two germline ends. In germline, CDR1 is LGHDT, CDR2 YNNKEL (reference sequence). The CDR3 spells CASSLGPDTQYF. The CDR3 DNA reads as TGTGCCAGCAGCCTTGGGCCAGATACGCAGTATTTT.

The chain couples TRBV3-1 (or the pseudogene TRBV3-2) to TRBJ1-1; unclear D gene. This CDR3 comprises 14 residues. Per germline, CDR1 LGHDT and CDR2 YNNKEL (reference sequence). Trimming removed 4 bases at V and 1 base at J, with 10 bases between. The CDR3 DNA reads TGTGCCAGCAGCCTAAGGGAAAAGAACACTGAAGCTTTCTTT. This translates into CASSLREKNTEAFF.

Only one count was recorded for this clone. The chain combines TRBV6-6 with TRBJ2-1, with TRBD2 identical over 12 bases. Germline lookup yields CDR1 MNHNY and CDR2 SVGAGI (reference sequence). The CDR3 has 21 residues. The V and J ends lost 6 bases and 4 bases, in that order; junction bases with no gene match: 22. The CDR3 region has the DNA TGTGCCAGCAGCAGGCCGAGGACTAGCGGGAAAAGAGGGGGAATTTACAATGAGCAGTTCTTC. Protein product: CASSRPRTSGKRGGIYNEQFF.

This sequence joins TRBV10-2 and TRBJ2-1; 7 positions match TRBD2. The CDR3 runs 14 residues. From germline, CDR1 is WSHSY and CDR2 SAAADI. The J segment lost 2 bases and the V segment lost 6 bases, leaving 4 bases of the junction unmatched. In nucleotides, the CDR3 is TGCGCCAGCAGGGGGACTATAACCTACAATGAGCAGTTCTTC. The encoded protein is CASRGTITYNEQFF.

V usage is TRBV21-1 and J usage is TRBJ1-6; TRBD1, the table's D call, lacks a check against the DNA. TRBV21-1 has pseudogene status. This CDR3 contains 12 residues. CDR3 region: CASRRQNSPLHF. DNA of the CDR3: TGTGCCAGCAGAAGACAGAATTCACCCCTCCACTTT.

The count of this clone is one. The chain has TRBV6-5 and TRBJ2-7; D is unclear. Germline-derived CDR1 and CDR2 are MNHEY and SVGAGI. Trimming stripped 6 bases from V and 5 bases from J, with 17 bases between. The CDR3 totals 14 residues. CDR3 nucleotide sequence: TGTGCCAGCAGCGCGATCTCCCCGGGCCACGAGCAGTACTTC. Its translation: CASSAISPGHEQYF.

The chain joins TRBV7-9 to TRBJ1-2; D unresolved. Trimming shortened V by 1 base and J by 8 bases, and 11 bases separated the two germline ends. Germline CDR1 SEHNR, CDR2 FQNEAQ (reference sequence). The CDR3 has 13 amino acids. The CDR3: CASSLETYPGYTF. CDR3 nucleotide sequence: TGTGCCAGCAGCTTAGAGACTTATCCGGGCTACACCTTC.

The CDR3 DNA reads as TGTGCCAGCACCCCGGGACTAGACCCCTACAATGAGCAGTTCTTC. This gives the protein CASTPGLDPYNEQFF. The chain links TRBV6-5 to TRBJ2-1; 8 bases fit TRBD2. V lost 7 bases and J lost 2; bases outside the gene matches: 7. Germline assignment: CDR1 MNHEY and CDR2 SVGAGI. The CDR3 totals 15 residues.

The chain couples TRBV7-6 to TRBJ1-5, with D hard to call. The CDR3 totals 17 residues. V shed 8 bases and J shed 3 bases, with 23 bases lying between them. Germline CDR1 reads SGHVS; CDR2 reads FNYEAQ. CDR3 DNA: TGTGCCAGCCCTCTCCGGATAATCCTCCACCACAATCAGCCCCAGCATTTT. It translates to CASPLRIILHHNQPQHF.

This clone was counted ten times or more. The chain is built from TRBV7-9 and TRBJ1-6; possible D gene TRBD1, 6 bases. Germline lookup yields CDR1 SEHNR and CDR2 FQNEAQ (reference sequence). Between the trimmed V and J ends, which lost 11 bases and 5 bases, there was a span of 19 bases. This CDR3 contains 15 residues. The chain's CDR3 is CAPPPGAKHNSPLHF. The CDR3 DNA reads as TGTGCCCCCCCGCCAGGGGCTAAACATAATTCACCCCTCCACTTT.

The CDR3 nucleotides are TGCGCCAGCAGCTTAGGGGACAGGGGAATGGAGACCCAGTACTTC. As protein: CASSLGDRGMETQYF. The rearrangement joins TRBV5-1 to TRBJ2-5, with 10 bases matching TRBD1. The CDR3 totals 15 residues. The germline gives CDR1 SGHRS, CDR2 YFSETQ. V lost 2 bases, J lost 5 bases, and 6 bases stayed unmatched.

This clone has a handful of counts. The V gene is TRBV29-1, the J gene TRBJ2-2; D uncertain. CDR3 length: 14 residues. V was trimmed by 4 bases and J by 0 bases, leaving 9 bases between them. The V gene's germline CDR1 is SQVTM and CDR2 ANQGSEA. CDR3 protein: CSVAGWTNTGELFF. DNA for the CDR3: TGCAGCGTTGCCGGTTGGACGAACACCGGGGAGCTGTTTTTT.

The rearrangement joins TRBV5-1 to TRBJ2-3; 8 bases line up with TRBD2. The V and J ends lost 3 bases and 5 bases, in that order; junction bases with no gene match: 14. The CDR3 length is 17 residues. CDR1 and CDR2 (germline): SGHRS, YFSETQ. The CDR3 nucleotides are TGCGCCAGCAGCTCATTAGGAGCGGGAGAGGTTGGAGATACGCAGTATTTT. As protein: CASSSLGAGEVGDTQYF.

The rearrangement links TRBV27 to TRBJ2-6; tentatively, D is TRBD1 or TRBD2 (6 bases each). The CDR3 is 18 amino acids. Between the trimmed V and J ends, which lost 8 bases and 0 bases, there was a span of 20 bases. CDR1 is MNHEY, CDR2 SMNVEV, per germline (reference sequence). In DNA form, the CDR3 reads TGTGCCAGCCAGTTCGTGTACGGGGGCAACTCTGGGGCCAACGTCCTGACTTTC. Translated, it gives CASQFVYGGNSGANVLTF.

The rearrangement links TRBV6-4 to TRBJ2-3; the D gene is possibly TRBD2 (6 bases). Germline lookup yields CDR1 MRHNA and CDR2 SNTAGT. The CDR3 contains 13 residues. V lost 4 bases, J lost 1 base, and 6 bases lay in between. CDR3 sequence reads: CASSASGTDTQYF. The CDR3, as DNA: TGTGCCAGCAGTGCTAGCGGCACAGATACGCAGTATTTT.

This clone appeared a single time. Its ends do not fully match the called genes, so a read error is possible. The V and J genes are TRBV5-1 and TRBJ1-6; D is unresolved. In germline, CDR1 is SGHRS, CDR2 YFSETQ. The CDR3 is made up of 16 amino acids. This CDR3 is CASSARTDSSNSPLHF. For the CDR3, the DNA is TGCGCCAGCAGCGCCCGGACCGATTCCTCTAATTCACCCCTCCACTTT.

V and J are TRBV15 and TRBJ2-7, with D possibly being TRBD1 (6 bases). Looked up from germline, CDR1 is LNHNV and CDR2 is YYDKDF (reference sequence). Deletions cut 0 bases from V and 5 bases from J, with 17 bases between. CDR3 length: 16 residues. CDR3 sequence: CATSRDRTAVGDEQYF. For the CDR3, the DNA is TGTGCCACCAGCAGAGATAGGACAGCCGTTGGGGACGAGCAGTACTTC.

J is TRBJ2-5 and V is TRBV6-5; 9 positions agree with TRBD2. Per the germline V gene, CDR1 is MNHEY and CDR2 is SVGAGI. CDR3 length: 14 residues. V was pared by 2 bases and J by 7 bases, with 5 bases of the junction left unmatched. Here the CDR3 DNA reads TGTGCCAGCAGTTACGCGGGGGGGTTGTGGACCCAGTACTTC. It translates to CASSYAGGLWTQYF.

The V call is TRBV2, the J call TRBJ2-2; 9 bases are shared with TRBD1. Germline V lookup: CDR1 SNHLY, CDR2 FYNNEI. The CDR3 runs to 15 residues. The V segment lost 8 bases and the J segment 1 base; nucleotides outside the gene matches: 5. The CDR3 coding sequence is TGTGCCAGCGCGGACAGGGGTAGGAACACCGGGGAGCTGTTTTTT. Translation gives CASADRGRNTGELFF. Complete variable domain (other parts from reference TRBV2 and TRBJ2-2): EPEVTQTPSHQVTQMGQEVILRCVPISNHLYFYWYRQILGQKVEFLVSFYNNEISEKSEIFDDQFSVERPDGSNFTLKIRSTKLEDSAMYFCASADRGRNTGELFFGEGSRLTVL.

The CDR3 DNA reads TGTGCCAGCAGCTTCTCTGGGGCCAACGTCCTGACTTTC. Its translation is CASSFSGANVLTF. The J gene is TRBJ2-6, the V gene TRBV11-3; D is unresolved. The germline CDR1 and CDR2 sequences are SGHNT and YENEEA. The CDR3 is 13 residues long. Trimming cost V 3 bases and J 0 bases, with 0 bases left between them.